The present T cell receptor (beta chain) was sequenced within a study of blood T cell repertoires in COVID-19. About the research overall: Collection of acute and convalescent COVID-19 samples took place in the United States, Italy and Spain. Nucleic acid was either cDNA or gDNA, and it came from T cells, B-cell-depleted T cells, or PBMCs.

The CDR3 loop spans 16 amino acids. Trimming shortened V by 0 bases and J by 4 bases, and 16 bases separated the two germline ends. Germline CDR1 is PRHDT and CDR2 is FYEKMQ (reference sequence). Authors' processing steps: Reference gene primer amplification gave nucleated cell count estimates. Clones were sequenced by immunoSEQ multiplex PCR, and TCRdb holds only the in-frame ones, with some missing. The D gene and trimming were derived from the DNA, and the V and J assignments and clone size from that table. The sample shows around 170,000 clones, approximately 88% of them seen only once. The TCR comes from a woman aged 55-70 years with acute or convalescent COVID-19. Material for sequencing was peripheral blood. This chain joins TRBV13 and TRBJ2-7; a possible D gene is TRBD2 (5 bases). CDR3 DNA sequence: TGTGCCAGCAGCTTAGGGGTCACTAGTAGTGGTTACGAGCAGTACTTC. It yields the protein CASSLGVTSSGYEQYF. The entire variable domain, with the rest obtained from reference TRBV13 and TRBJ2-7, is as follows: AAGVIQSPRHLIKEKRETATLKCYPIPRHDTVYWYQQGPGQDPQFLISFYEKMQSDKGSIPDRFSAQQFSDYHSELNMSSLELGDSALYFCASSLGVTSSGYEQYFGPGTRLTVT.